A selection of T cell receptor beta chains follows, all from one sample in a study of cytomegalovirus exposure and HLA in healthy donors. Method: immunoSEQ multiplex PCR; TCRdb's copy keeps in-frame clones and lacks some. Here the sample spans around 170,000 clones, around 75% being singletons. Sequenced material: PBMCs. The receptors originated from a man in his forties in good health and CMV-seropositive. CDR3s include the opening cysteine and the closing phenylalanine or tryptophan. Each record gives: clone size, V gene, CDR3 length, D gene, J gene, CDR3 protein, CDR3 DNA. The D gene is left open where the match is weak. Where a row states a size, it is once, few, many or the class of an expanded clone; other rows omit it.

.,TRBV4-2,15,TRBD2,TRBJ2-7,CASSRELAGSYEQYF,TGTGCCAGCAGCCGGGAACTAGCGGGCTCCTACGAGCAGTACTTC
.,TRBV6-5,14,.,TRBJ1-1,CASSYIGDNTEAFF,TGTGCCAGCAGTTATATCGGGGATAACACTGAAGCTTTCTTT
.,TRBV5-1,13,.,TRBJ1-4,CASSGGFNEKLFF,TGCGCCAGCAGCGGCGGATTTAATGAAAAACTGTTTTTT
once,TRBV18,14,TRBD1,TRBJ1-1,CASSPPGQYTEAFF,TGTGCCAGCTCACCACCGGGACAGTACACTGAAGCTTTCTTT
.,TRBV14,13,.,TRBJ2-1,CASSRIRTGEQFF,TGTGCCAGCAGCCGGATCCGAACAGGCGAGCAGTTCTTC
.,TRBV18,15,TRBD1,TRBJ2-1,CASSPHSGGQVEQFF,TGTGCCAGCTCACCACATTCAGGGGGCCAGGTTGAGCAGTTCTTC
.,TRBV19,13,TRBD1,TRBJ1-1,CATGQGRTAEAFF,TGTGCCACCGGACAGGGGAGAACGGCTGAAGCTTTCTTT
.,TRBV27,13,.,TRBJ1-5,CASSLSIGQPQHF,TGTGCCAGCAGTTTATCGATCGGTCAGCCCCAGCATTTT
.,TRBV9,16,.,TRBJ1-2,CASSSRGRASNYGYTF,TGTGCCAGCAGCTCCCGAGGCAGGGCGAGTAACTATGGCTACACCTTC
.,TRBV19,15,TRBD1,TRBJ1-5,CASSSMGQRNQPQHF,TGTGCCAGTAGTTCAATGGGACAGAGGAATCAGCCCCAGCATTTT
.,TRBV4-2,16,.,TRBJ1-1,CASSQAPEATNTEAFF,TGTGCCAGCAGCCAAGCCCCGGAGGCGACAAACACTGAAGCTTTCTTT
.,TRBV6-1,15,TRBD2,TRBJ2-1,CASTRAGTSDNEQFF,TGTGCCAGCACTCGAGCGGGGACCTCGGACAATGAGCAGTTCTTC
.,TRBV6-5,13,.,TRBJ2-5,CASRETGQETQYF,TGTGCCAGCAGGGAGACAGGCCAAGAGACCCAGTACTTC
once,TRBV4-3,15,.,TRBJ2-1,CASSQEAPGYNEQFF,TGCGCCAGCAGCCAAGAGGCGCCAGGCTACAATGAGCAGTTCTTC
.,TRBV5-4,17,TRBD2,TRBJ2-3,CASSLWGAGGETDTQYF,TGTGCCAGCAGCTTGTGGGGGGCGGGGGGGGAAACAGATACGCAGTATTTT
.,TRBV10-2,15,.,TRBJ2-5,CASGGGQNRRETQYF,TGCGCCAGTGGGGGGGGGCAAAACCGACGGGAGACCCAGTACTTC
.,TRBV19,13,.,TRBJ1-2,CASSMMEGHGYTF,TGTGCCAGTAGTATGATGGAGGGCCATGGCTACACCTTC
once,TRBV4-3,14,.,TRBJ2-2,CASSQDYGAGELFF,TGCGCCAGCAGCCAAGATTACGGGGCCGGGGAGCTGTTTTTT
.,TRBV15,14,.,TRBJ1-5,CATSRGRGHQPQHF,TGTGCCACCAGCAGAGGCAGGGGACATCAGCCCCAGCATTTT
.,TRBV10-3,17,TRBD1,TRBJ1-2,CAISESKPAQGASGYTF,TGTGCCATCAGTGAGTCGAAGCCCGCACAGGGGGCGAGTGGCTACACCTTC
.,TRBV27,15,.,TRBJ1-1,CASRATGSTVPEAFF,TGTGCCAGCAGAGCAACAGGGTCGACAGTCCCTGAAGCTTTCTTT
.,TRBV7-2,17,TRBD1,TRBJ1-3,CASSSPGDSLSGNTIYF,TGTGCCAGCAGCTCCCCAGGGGACAGCCTCTCTGGAAACACCATATATTTT
.,TRBV6-5,12,.,TRBJ2-3,CASSYSAGSEYF,TGTGCCAGCAGTTACTCTGCGGGCTCGGAGTATTTT
many,TRBV7-3,13,.,TRBJ1-5,CASSLVTSGPQHF,TGTGCCAGCAGCTTGGTCACCTCGGGGCCCCAGCATTTT
.,TRBV11-1,15,.,TRBJ2-3,CASSPMAGITDTQYF,TGTGCCAGCAGCCCTATGGCGGGGATCACAGATACGCAGTATTTT
once,TRBV6-5,14,TRBD1,TRBJ2-7,CASRHRQGASEQYF,TGTGCCAGCAGGCACCGACAGGGGGCCTCCGAGCAGTACTTC
.,TRBV9,15,.,TRBJ2-7,CASSVGGTGVREQYF,TGTGCCAGCAGCGTAGGCGGGACTGGGGTACGGGAGCAGTACTTC
.,TRBV10-2,12,.,TRBJ1-1,CASSEANTEAFF,TGCGCCAGCAGTGAAGCGAACACTGAAGCTTTCTTT
.,TRBV29-1,12,.,TRBJ1-1,CSVEDPGTEAFF,TGCAGCGTTGAAGATCCAGGCACTGAAGCTTTCTTT
.,TRBV6-6,15,.,TRBJ1-1,CASRLTGTYDTEAFF,TGTGCCAGCAGGTTAACCGGGACTTATGACACTGAAGCTTTCTTT
.,TRBV27,15,.,TRBJ1-5,CASSLSGIEDQPQHF,TGTGCCAGCAGTTTATCGGGTATTGAGGATCAGCCCCAGCATTTT
.,TRBV28,15,TRBD2,TRBJ2-5,CASSFGAGLVKTQYF,TGTGCCAGCAGTTTCGGTGCGGGACTAGTAAAGACCCAGTACTTC
.,TRBV7-8,17,TRBD2,TRBJ2-5,CASSWPRGGRNQETQYF,TGTGCCAGCAGCTGGCCACGGGGGGGAAGAAACCAAGAGACCCAGTACTTC
.,TRBV7-9,15,TRBD1,TRBJ1-5,CASSSYRGGNQPQHF,TGTGCCAGCAGCTCATACAGGGGTGGCAATCAGCCCCAGCATTTT
.,TRBV7-2,15,TRBD1,TRBJ1-5,CASRDRGRANQPQHF,TGTGCCAGCAGGGACAGGGGGCGTGCGAATCAGCCCCAGCATTTT
.,TRBV6-6,15,.,TRBJ1-5,CASSYGGGENQPQHF,TGTGCCAGCAGTTACGGGGGGGGTGAGAATCAGCCCCAGCATTTT
.,TRBV6-5,14,.,TRBJ1-2,CASSYAGGNYGYTF,TGTGCCAGCAGTTACGCGGGGGGGAACTATGGCTACACCTTC
once,TRBV7-2,13,TRBD1,TRBJ1-2,CASSSGQDYGYTF,TGTGCCAGCAGCTCGGGACAGGACTATGGCTACACCTTC
.,TRBV4-1,15,.,TRBJ1-2,CASSQRKTGQDGYTF,TGCGCCAGCAGCCAAAGAAAAACAGGGCAGGACGGCTACACCTTC
few,TRBV6-1,13,.,TRBJ2-7,CASSYGQSYEQYF,TGTGCCAGCAGCTACGGACAGAGCTACGAGCAGTACTTC
.,TRBV30,14,.,TRBJ2-7,CAWSVLRGPYEQYF,TGTGCCTGGAGTGTACTGCGGGGACCCTACGAGCAGTACTTC
.,TRBV29-1,12,.,TRBJ2-2,CSVAANTGELFF,TGCAGCGTTGCGGCGAACACCGGGGAGCTGTTTTTT
.,TRBV5-1,15,TRBD2,TRBJ2-3,CASSLEGGGADTQYF,TGCGCCAGCAGCTTGGAGGGCGGGGGGGCAGATACGCAGTATTTT